This TCR beta chain was identified during a study of radiotherapy plus CTLA-4 blockade in lung cancer. Regarding this clone: The antigen is unknown.

The CDR3 contains 15 residues. Germline V CDR1 and CDR2: SEHNR, FQNEAQ (reference sequence). The V end was cut by 5 bases, the J end by 7 bases, with 20 bases between. Only in-frame clones appear in the TCRdb table, and some are missing; sequencing was by immunoSEQ multiplex PCR. The sample carries more than 75,000 clones, around 83% recorded once. General study findings and limits: Reports state that early shifts in blood T cell clones, with interferon-beta, best predicted response.

The origin of this receptor is a human donor with non-small cell lung cancer that progressed on radiotherapy plus ipilimumab. The V and J genes are TRBV7-9 and TRBJ1-2, with unresolved D. Sequenced here: peripheral blood, sampled from a patient treated with radiotherapy plus ipilimumab. CDR3 nucleotide sequence: TGTGCCAGCAGCCCCCCGGGGATTTCCGGGTCTGGCTACACCTTC. Its protein product is CASSPPGISGSGYTF.